A single sample is the source of the 25 T cell receptor beta chains below, sequenced in a study of blood T cells in healthy people across ages. Primers used in a second PCR of about 7 to 12 cycles were a sample-barcoded 5' primer and a J-beta primer mix. Each CDR3 protein gets one entry after TCRdb re-called the 5' RACE reads with MiXCR. The sample includes around 970,000 distinct CDR3 sequences, roughly 51% seen only once; the top ten take about 22%. The sequencing input was blood. These receptors were obtained from a woman aged 60-75 years in good health.

A few counts support this clonotype. This rearrangement joins TRBV4-3 to TRBJ2-5; D is possibly TRBD2 (6 bases). Germline V gene lookup returns CDR1 LGHNA and CDR2 YSLEER. V dropped 5 bases and J dropped 5 bases, with 12 bases sitting between them. The CDR3 has 13 amino acids. CDR3 residues: CASSSRRGETQYF. For the CDR3, the DNA is TGCGCCAGCAGCAGCAGACGGGGGGAGACCCAGTACTTC.

With respect to this clonotype: A junction end diverges from the germline sequence, so it may reflect a read error. This chain uses TRBV12-3 or TRBV12-4 with TRBJ2-1, with D possibly TRBD2 on 5 matching bases. This CDR3 is built from 14 residues. The CDR3: CASSLAGRDNEQFF. The CDR3 bases are TGTGCCAGCAGTCTAGCAGGAAGGGACAATGAGCAGTTCTTC.

A remark on this clonotype: Just one base apart from a much larger clone, this may be a read error. The chain links TRBV20-1 to TRBJ2-3; D ambiguous. From germline, CDR1 is DFQATT and CDR2 SNEGSKA (reference sequence). This CDR3 spans 15 amino acids. V was shortened by 4 bases and J by 6 bases, with 20 bases between the two germline ends. The CDR3 nucleotides are TGCAGTGCTATATTTAGCAGGCAGGTGTACGATACGCAGTATTTT. Translation: CSAIFSRQVYDTQYF.

This clonotype occurred a few times. The V gene is TRBV18, the J gene TRBJ2-1; D may match TRBD1 or TRBD2 (5 bases each). The germline gives CDR1 KGHSH, CDR2 LQKENI. The CDR3 length is 13 residues. Trimming stripped 0 bases from V and 8 bases from J, with 8 bases between. In nucleotides, the CDR3 is TGTGCCAGCTCACCACCATTGGGGGATGAGCAGTTCTTC. This encodes CASSPPLGDEQFF. Full variable domain (rest looked up from reference TRBV18 and TRBJ2-1): NAGVMQNPRHLVRRRGQEARLRCSPMKGHSHVYWYRQLPEEGLKFMVYLQKENIIDESGMPKERFSAEFPKEGPSILRIQQVVRGDSAAYFCASSPPLGDEQFFGPGTRLTVL.

This clonotype was picked up one time. V gene TRBV3-1 combines with J gene TRBJ2-1; 7 bases align to TRBD2. Losses at the gene ends were 1 base for V and 8 bases for J; bases not matched to a gene: 11. Per the germline V gene, CDR1 is LGHDT and CDR2 is YNNKEL (reference sequence). CDR3 size: 16 residues. CDR3 in DNA: TGTGCCAGCAGCCAAGCGGGGGGAGTCGCCTGGGATGAGCAGTTCTTC. Translated, it gives CASSQAGGVAWDEQFF.

This clonotype was recorded once. The CDR3 here is CASSYSQAGEQYF. CDR3 in DNA: TGTGCCAGCAGTTACTCCCAGGCGGGCGAGCAGTACTTC. The chain links TRBV6-6 to TRBJ2-7; possibly TRBD2 for D (5 bases). Germline V gene data show CDR1 as MNHNY and CDR2 as SVGAGI (reference sequence). With 0 bases removed from V and 6 bases from J, the gap between germline ends came to 9 bases. There are 13 residues in the CDR3.

Concerning this clonotype: One end of the junction varies from germline; a read error may be responsible. The J gene is TRBJ1-4, the V gene TRBV4-3, with D tentatively TRBD1 (6 bases). This CDR3 is built from 17 residues. Germline V lookup: CDR1 LGHNA, CDR2 YSLEER. The DNA of the CDR3 is TGCGCCGGCAGAACTTCACGGACAGTTACAACTAATGAAAAACTGTTTTTT. It is translated as CAGRTSRTVTTNEKLFF.

The rearrangement links TRBV11-2 to TRBJ2-2; D gene ambiguous. The CDR3 length is 15 residues. V was shortened by 4 bases and J by 5 bases, with 14 bases between the two germline ends. Germline CDR1 is SGHAT and CDR2 is FQNNGV. The CDR3 coding sequence is TGTGCCAGCAGCTCAAAAAGCCTGAGGACCGGGGAGCTGTTTTTT. Residues: CASSSKSLRTGELFF.

The chain has TRBV21-1 and TRBJ2-6. TRBV21-1 is deemed a pseudogene. The CDR3 has 14 amino acids. DNA for the CDR3: TGTGCCAGGAACAGATTCTCTGGGGCCAACGTCCTGACTTTC. Translating gives CARNRFSGANVLTF.

This clonotype has more than one count but fewer than ten. The gene calls are TRBV20-1 and TRBJ2-1, with 12 positions matching TRBD2. The CDR3 totals 20 residues. The germline gives CDR1 DFQATT, CDR2 SNEGSKA (reference sequence). V was clipped by 3 bases and J by 5 bases; unmatched bases: 20. The CDR3 DNA is TGCAGTGCTAGTGGGTTTTCTAGCGGGAGGGCTTCTAAGGTCCACAATGAGCAGTTCTTC. As protein: CSASGFSSGRASKVHNEQFF.

The V and J genes are TRBV18 and TRBJ2-3; no clear D. Trimming cost V 3 bases and J 0 bases, with 10 bases left between them. Germline V gene sequence: CDR1 KGHSH, CDR2 LQKENI. This CDR3 region has 15 residues. The CDR3 reads CASSPGSFSTDTQYF. Here the CDR3 DNA reads TGTGCCAGCTCACCCGGAAGTTTTAGCACAGATACGCAGTATTTT.

This rearrangement joins TRBV28 to TRBJ2-6; unclear D gene. Germline V gene data show CDR1 as MDHEN and CDR2 as SYDVKM. Trimming stripped 3 bases from V and 2 bases from J, with 11 bases between. The CDR3 totals 16 residues. The CDR3: CASSLPHATGANVLTF. Written as DNA, the CDR3 is TGTGCCAGCAGTTTGCCCCATGCAACTGGGGCCAACGTCCTGACTTTC. The full variable domain, completed using reference TRBV28 and TRBJ2-6, is DVKVTQSSRYLVKRTGEKVFLECVQDMDHENMFWYRQDPGLGLRLIYFSYDVKMKEKGDIPEGYSVSREKKERFSLILESASTNQTSMYLCASSLPHATGANVLTFGAGSRLTVL.

The chain carries TRBV24-1 and TRBJ1-2; D not resolved. The CDR3 sequence is 14 residues long. CDR1 is KGHDR, CDR2 SFDVKD, per germline. V lost 4 bases and J 10 bases, leaving 18 bases between the germline ends. In DNA, the CDR3 is TGTGCCACCAGTGACCAGGAATTGGACCCCAACTACACCTTC. Its protein is CATSDQELDPNYTF.

The CDR3 loop reads CAWSVQVGTQYF. The CDR3 region has the DNA TGTGCCTGGAGTGTACAGGTTGGGACCCAGTACTTC. The J gene is TRBJ2-5, the V gene TRBV30; TRBD1 is a possible D gene (5 bases). The CDR3 has 12 residues. CDR1 is GTSNPN and CDR2 is SVGIG in the germline V gene (reference sequence). V lost 0 bases and J 7 bases, leaving 9 bases between the germline ends.

As DNA, the CDR3 is TGCGCCAGCAGCCAAGATCTCGTGGGGGGATGGGGGGGCACAGATACGCAGTATTTT. It specifies CASSQDLVGGWGGTDTQYF. The chain recombines TRBV4-3 with TRBJ2-3, with D tentatively TRBD2 (6 bases). Germline V gene lookup returns CDR1 LGHNA and CDR2 YSLEER. CDR3 length: 19 amino acids. V lost 0 bases, J lost 1 base, and 20 bases lay in between.

This chain links TRBV10-3 with TRBJ2-5, with unresolved D. The CDR3 covers 12 residues. Germline V gene sequence: CDR1 ENHRY, CDR2 SYGVKD. Trimming removed 5 bases at V and 11 bases at J, with 15 bases between. CDR3 coding DNA: TGTGCCATCAGTAGACTCGATAATGAGCAGTACTTC. It encodes CAISRLDNEQYF.

The V gene is TRBV29-1, the J gene TRBJ2-3; 7 nucleotides align to TRBD1. The CDR3 loop spans 13 amino acids. Germline CDR1 SQVTM, CDR2 ANQGSEA. With 7 bases clipped from V and 3 bases from J, the junction kept 7 bases outside the gene matches. The CDR3 reads CSATTGYTDTQYF. In DNA form, the CDR3 reads TGCAGCGCCACGACAGGGTATACAGATACGCAGTATTTT.

J is TRBJ1-1 and V is TRBV5-1; a possible D gene is TRBD1 (6 bases). The V gene's germline CDR1 is SGHRS and CDR2 YFSETQ. This CDR3 comprises 15 residues. Trimming cost V 4 bases and J 3 bases, with 16 bases left between them. The CDR3 DNA reads TGCGCCAGCAGCCCCTCGGGGGCGTTCGACACTGAAGCTTTCTTT. Amino acid sequence: CASSPSGAFDTEAFF.

This rearrangement joins TRBV20-1 to TRBJ1-2; D perhaps matches TRBD1 (5 bases). From germline, CDR1 is DFQATT and CDR2 SNEGSKA (reference sequence). Trimming took off 0 bases at V and 7 bases at J, with 15 bases between the two ends. The CDR3 has 14 residues. The CDR3 reads CSARDPGTSGGYTF. The CDR3 coding sequence is TGCAGTGCTAGAGATCCCGGGACTTCGGGTGGCTACACCTTC.

The gene calls are TRBV18 and TRBJ1-2, with 7 positions matching TRBD1. The CDR3 extends over 13 amino acids. The germline V gene encodes CDR1 KGHSH and CDR2 LQKENI. The V and J ends lost 5 bases and 7 bases, in that order; junction bases with no gene match: 7. CDR3 residues: CASSSGQVSGYTF. DNA of the CDR3: TGTGCCAGCTCATCCGGACAGGTCTCTGGCTACACCTTC.

The genes are TRBV18 and TRBJ1-5; D uncertain. Trimming removed 3 bases at V and 9 bases at J, with 15 bases between. The CDR3 extends over 14 amino acids. The V gene's germline CDR1 is KGHSH and CDR2 LQKENI. The CDR3 DNA sequence: TGTGCCAGCTCACCCCTTCAAGAGGGCCGGCCCCAGCATTTT. Translation: CASSPLQEGRPQHF.

This chain links TRBV7-9 with TRBJ1-1; D may be TRBD1 (6 bases). V was cut by 5 bases and J by 1 base, with 8 bases left in between. The germline V gene has CDR1 SEHNR and CDR2 FQNEAQ (reference sequence). The CDR3 sequence is 13 residues long. CDR3 DNA sequence: TGTGCCAGCAGCGTGGGACAGAACACTGAAGCTTTCTTT. It codes for CASSVGQNTEAFF.

The genes are TRBV4-1 and TRBJ2-1; perhaps TRBD2 as D (5 bases). The CDR3 extends over 16 amino acids. The germline CDR1 and CDR2 sequences are MGHRA and YSYEKL. V was trimmed by 4 bases and J by 7 bases, leaving 20 bases between them. The CDR3 DNA reads as TGCGCCAGCAGCCGCTATAGACTACAAGCGAAGAATGAGCAGTTCTTC. Protein sequence: CASSRYRLQAKNEQFF.

This clonotype was found a few times. V gene TRBV4-2 combines with J gene TRBJ2-3, with a possible D match to TRBD1 (6 bases). The germline gives CDR1 LGHNA, CDR2 YNFKEQ. Trimming stripped 3 bases from V and 0 bases from J, with 13 bases between. The CDR3 runs to 16 residues. The CDR3 reads CASSHKNDRSTDTQYF. The CDR3, as DNA: TGTGCCAGCAGCCATAAGAACGACAGGAGCACAGATACGCAGTATTTT.

The genes are TRBV7-8 and TRBJ1-5, with TRBD1 identical over 7 bases. Germline lookup yields CDR1 SGHVS and CDR2 FQNEAQ. J was trimmed by 4 bases and V by 5 bases; bases with no gene match: 8. The CDR3 has 15 amino acids. The CDR3 DNA follows: TGTGCCAGCAGCCCAGGGGGGGCAGGAAATCAGCCCCAGCATTTT. This sequence encodes CASSPGGAGNQPQHF.